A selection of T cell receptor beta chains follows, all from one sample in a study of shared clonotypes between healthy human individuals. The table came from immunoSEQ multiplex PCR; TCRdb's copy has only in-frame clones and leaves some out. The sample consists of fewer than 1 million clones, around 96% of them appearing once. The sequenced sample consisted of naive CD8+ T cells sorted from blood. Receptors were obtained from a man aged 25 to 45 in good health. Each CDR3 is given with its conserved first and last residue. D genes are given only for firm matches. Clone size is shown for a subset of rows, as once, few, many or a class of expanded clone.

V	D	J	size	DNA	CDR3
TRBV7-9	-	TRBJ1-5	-	TGTGCCAGCAGCTCTCCCGGACAGCCAAATCAGCCCCAGCATTTT	CASSSPGQPNQPQHF
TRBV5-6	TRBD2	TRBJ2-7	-	TGTGCCAGCAGCCCGGGACTAGCGCGCAGGGCGTACGAGCAGTACTTC	CASSPGLARRAYEQYF
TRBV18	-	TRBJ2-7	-	TGTGCCAGCTCACATCTGGACAACACCTACGAGCAGTACTTC	CASSHLDNTYEQYF
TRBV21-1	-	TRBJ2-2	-	TGTGCCAGCAGCAAAGGAGCCTCCGGGACTAGCGGGAGGGACGCGAACACCGGGGAGCTGTTTTTT	CASSKGASGTSGRDANTGELFF
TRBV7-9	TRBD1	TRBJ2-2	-	TGTGCCAGCAGCCTGGACAGGGGGCACACCGGGGAGCTGTTTTTT	CASSLDRGHTGELFF
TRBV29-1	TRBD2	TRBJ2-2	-	TGCAGCGTCCACGGGGCTAGCGGGGGTAACACCGGGGAGCTGTTTTTT	CSVHGASGGNTGELFF
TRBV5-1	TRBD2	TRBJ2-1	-	TGCGCCAGCAGCCACGGGACTAGCGGGAGTGTTCAGGATGAGCAGTTCTTC	CASSHGTSGSVQDEQFF
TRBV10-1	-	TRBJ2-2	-	TGCGCCAGCAGTGAGTCCGGGGGGGAGCTGTTTTTT	CASSESGGELFF
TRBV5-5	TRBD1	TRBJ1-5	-	TGTGCCAGCAGCACGGGACAGGGGGTAGGTAGCAATCAGCCCCAGCATTTT	CASSTGQGVGSNQPQHF
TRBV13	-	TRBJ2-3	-	TGTGCCAGCAGCTTCGGGGGAGATACGCAGTATTTT	CASSFGGDTQYF
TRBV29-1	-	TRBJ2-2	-	TGCAGCGTTGGATCTACAGGGTACACCGGGGAGCTGTTTTTT	CSVGSTGYTGELFF
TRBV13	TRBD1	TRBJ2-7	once	TGTGCCAGCAGCCCTCGGACAGGGGGCCTTTACGAGCAGTACTTC	CASSPRTGGLYEQYF
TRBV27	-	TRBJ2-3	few	TGTGCCAGCAGTTTAATCGGGTTAGATACGCAGTATTTT	CASSLIGLDTQYF
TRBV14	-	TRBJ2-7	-	TGTGCCAGCAGTCCAACAGGGTTCCCCCCCTACGAGCAGTACTTC	CASSPTGFPPYEQYF
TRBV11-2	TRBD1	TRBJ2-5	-	TGTGCCAGCAGCCCCGTCCCGGGACAGGAACCTATGGAGACCCAGTACTTC	CASSPVPGQEPMETQYF
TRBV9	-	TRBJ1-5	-	TGTGCCAGCAGCGGGGGGGGCTTTGAGCAGCCCCAGCATTTT	CASSGGGFEQPQHF
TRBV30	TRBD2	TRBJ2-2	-	TGTGCCGCCGAGGCGGGAGTTACCACCGGGGAGCTGTTTTTT	CAAEAGVTTGELFF
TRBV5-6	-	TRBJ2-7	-	TGTGCCAGCAGTGGGAACCTTGGGAGAGGGGACGAGCAGTACTTC	CASSGNLGRGDEQYF
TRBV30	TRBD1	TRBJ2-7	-	TGTGCCTGGAGCGCCCTTTACGGCCTTGGACAGGGCTCCGTCTCCTACGAGCAGTACTTC	CAWSALYGLGQGSVSYEQYF
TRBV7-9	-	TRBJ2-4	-	TGTGCCAGCAGCTTTACCGGGACACAAAACGGGAACATTCAGTACTTC	CASSFTGTQNGNIQYF
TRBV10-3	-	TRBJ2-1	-	TGTGCCATCAGTCAGTTTGCGGCAGAGAGCTCCTACAATGAGCAGTTCTTC	CAISQFAAESSYNEQFF
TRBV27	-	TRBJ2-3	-	TGTGCCAGCAGTCCCTATAGCGGATCCCGTGGGACAGATACGCAGTATTTT	CASSPYSGSRGTDTQYF
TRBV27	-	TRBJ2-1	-	TGTGCCAGCAGTTTAGGCGCTGGACACAATGAGCAGTTCTTC	CASSLGAGHNEQFF
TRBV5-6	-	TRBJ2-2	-	TGTGCCAGCAACAGGGAGGTTCACACCGGGGAGCTGTTTTTT	CASNREVHTGELFF
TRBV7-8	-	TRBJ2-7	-	TGTGCCAGCAGCTCACCCCTTGGGCACCCTTGGCCCGAGCAGTACTTC	CASSSPLGHPWPEQYF